One and the same sample provided the 8 T cell receptor beta chains below, sequenced in a study of CD8 T cells in Susac syndrome. RNA, at about 0.45 to 1 ug, was reverse transcribed with random hexamers. MiXCR was run by TCRdb on the immunoSEQ multiplex PCR reads, yielding one entry per CDR3 protein. The data show around 160,000 distinct CDR3 sequences, about 94% seen once. Sequenced: CD4+ T cells from PBMCs. All receptors derive from a human donor in good health.

The chain joins TRBV30 to TRBJ2-3; D remains ambiguous. V shed 2 bases and J shed 0 bases, with 12 bases lying between them. This CDR3 has 15 amino acids. CDR1 GTSNPN and CDR2 SVGIG come from the germline V gene (reference sequence). The CDR3 loop reads CAWSSSRSSTDTQYF. For the CDR3, the DNA is TGTGCCTGGAGTTCATCACGGTCTAGCACAGATACGCAGTATTTT.

This clonotype was seen once. In DNA, the CDR3 is TGTGCCAGCATCGACCGGGACAGGGGGGGAAGTGAGCAGTTCTTC. Translating gives CASIDRDRGGSEQFF. This sequence joins TRBV6-5 and TRBJ2-1, with 11 bases identical to TRBD1. This CDR3 spans 15 amino acids. Trimming took 7 bases from V and 9 from J; bases not matched to a gene: 11. The germline V gene has CDR1 MNHEY and CDR2 SVGAGI.

The genes are TRBV19 and TRBJ2-7; D possibly corresponds to TRBD1 (6 bases). Per the germline V gene, CDR1 is LNHDA and CDR2 is SQIVND (reference sequence). The CDR3 is made up of 15 amino acids. V lost 8 bases and J lost 3, with 20 bases in between. CDR3 bases: TGTGCCAGTGGCCGACGACAGGCTACTATCTACGAGCAGTACTTC. As protein: CASGRRQATIYEQYF.

This chain uses TRBV7-2 with TRBJ2-5; 9 bases agree with TRBD1. V was clipped by 5 bases and J by 7 bases; unmatched bases: 11. From germline, CDR1 is SGHTA and CDR2 FQGNSA. The CDR3 covers 15 residues. The CDR3 nucleotides read TGTGCCAGCAGCCTAAATACAGGGGGCATTGGGACCCAGTACTTC. This gives the protein CASSLNTGGIGTQYF.

This clonotype was picked up one time. The chain is built from TRBV4-2 and TRBJ2-3; 7 bases map to TRBD2. The CDR3 contains 16 residues. After removal of 0 bases from V and 2 bases from J, the junction contained 5 bases not matched to a gene. Per the germline V gene, CDR1 is LGHNA and CDR2 is YNFKEQ. The CDR3 sequence is CASSQEGAGLTDTQYF. CDR3 nucleotide sequence: TGTGCCAGCAGCCAAGAGGGAGCGGGGCTCACAGATACGCAGTATTTT.

The chain recombines TRBV12-5 with TRBJ1-5; 7 nucleotides agree with TRBD1. This CDR3 is built from 16 residues. Germline-derived CDR1 and CDR2 are LGHNT and FRNRAP. The J segment lost 8 bases and the V segment lost 2 bases, leaving 12 bases of the junction unmatched. The CDR3 DNA reads as TGTGCTAGTGGTTTGCGCGGGACAGCGAACCAGGAGCCCCAGCATTTT. Its translation is CASGLRGTANQEPQHF.

The chain combines TRBV7-9 with TRBJ2-2; 7 bases are shared with TRBD1. The CDR3 is 17 amino acids. Unmatched junction bases numbered 11, after V lost 6 bases and J lost 1 base. Germline V gives CDR1 SEHNR, CDR2 FQNEAQ (reference sequence). The CDR3 DNA reads TGTGCCAGCAGGACCCCCCTGGGACAGTTGAACACCGGGGAGCTGTTTTTT. Protein sequence: CASRTPLGQLNTGELFF. Full variable domain (missing parts from reference TRBV7-9 and TRBJ2-2): DTGVSQNPRHKITKRGQNVTFRCDPISEHNRLYWYRQTLGQGPEFLTYFQNEAQLEKSRLLSDRFSAERPKGSFSTLEIQRTEQGDSAMYLCASRTPLGQLNTGELFFGEGSRLTVL.

The V gene is TRBV7-9, the J gene TRBJ1-2; D might be TRBD1 (6 bases). The V gene lost 4 bases and the J gene lost 1 base, with 13 bases spanning the gap. The CDR3 consists of 15 residues. Germline V CDR1 and CDR2: SEHNR, FQNEAQ (reference sequence). The CDR3, as DNA: TGTGCCAGCAGCTCGGGGGCAGGGCTTAACTATGGCTACACCTTC. Its translation is CASSSGAGLNYGYTF.